Listed below are T cell receptor beta chains from one sample, sequenced in a study of T cells in Graves' hyperthyroidism and ophthalmopathy. One entry per CDR3 protein results from TCRdb running MiXCR on the multiplex PCR reads. In the table there are fewer than 550,000 distinct CDR3 sequences, around 14% of which are singletons. The specimen sequenced was blood. The receptors derive from a woman aged 18-29 years with Graves' hyperthyroidism. The CDR3 runs from the conserved cysteine through the conserved F or W. Not every row has a clone size; where given, it reads once, few, many or a size class.

size: many; J: TRBJ2-3; V: TRBV7-9; CDR3: CASSPRSGREDTQYF
size: few; J: TRBJ2-1; V: TRBV15; CDR3: CATSGRGGAGDPPYNEQFF
size: -; J: TRBJ2-3; V: TRBV6-1; CDR3: CASLWMAGGYDTQYF
size: many; J: TRBJ1-4; V: TRBV6-1; CDR3: CASRARRESEKLFF
size: many; J: TRBJ2-5; V: TRBV11-2; CDR3: CASSASSSGETQYF
size: many; J: TRBJ2-7; V: TRBV7-9; CDR3: CASSPSDAYEQYF
size: many; J: TRBJ1-4; V: TRBV18; CDR3: CASSPLGLLNEKLFF
size: many; J: TRBJ1-2; V: TRBV7-3; CDR3: CASSLSGGMDGYTF
size: -; J: TRBJ1-5; V: TRBV29-1; CDR3: CSVTGNQPQHF
size: many; J: TRBJ1-2; V: TRBV12-3/TRBV12-4; CDR3: CASTHTLSANYGYTF
size: -; J: TRBJ1-2; V: TRBV25-1; CDR3: CASSEGWSSGYTF
size: -; J: TRBJ2-1; V: TRBV15; CDR3: CATSRDSGLEYNEQFF
size: many; J: TRBJ2-3; V: TRBV5-1; CDR3: CASSGGLPQTDTQYF
size: many; J: TRBJ1-2; V: TRBV12-3/TRBV12-4; CDR3: CASSVQAVNYGYTF
size: few; J: TRBJ2-2; V: TRBV5-1; CDR3: CASSPGGLAGGPLGELFF
size: many; J: TRBJ2-1; V: TRBV11-1; CDR3: CASSRGEGREQFF
size: -; J: TRBJ1-3; V: TRBV12-5; CDR3: CASGFPGTGNTIYF
size: -; J: TRBJ1-1; V: TRBV10-3; CDR3: CAISDGKGQVTEAFF